One TCR beta chain is described in this entry. Its antigen is currently unknown. Germline V gene sequence: CDR1 DFQATT, CDR2 SNEGSKA (reference sequence). V was pared by 1 base and J by 1 base, with 10 bases between. CDR3 size: 14 residues. The sample originates from a study of T cells in Graves' hyperthyroidism and ophthalmopathy. Whole-study findings and limits: A median around 5.9 months before onset, the model predicted ophthalmopathy. Blood also showed most of the thyroid clonotypes that were expanded above 0.001.

Stable Graves' hyperthyroidism denoted no ophthalmopathy progression over 18 months. Each 10 ml fresh peripheral blood draw supplied the PBMCs. Amplification of TCR beta CDR3 regions was performed using RNA transcripts as template. In the first-round RT-PCR of the TCR CDR3, the HTBI primer set was used. One entry per CDR3 protein results from TCRdb running MiXCR on the multiplex PCR reads. The sample shows approximately 710,000 distinct CDR3 sequences, 17% of them seen only once. The chain uses TRBV20-1 and TRBJ1-2; D might be TRBD1 (5 bases). The TCR sequence derives from a man aged 50-59 years with Graves' hyperthyroidism. The sequenced sample was blood. The CDR3 reads CSARGRGGNYGYTF. DNA of the CDR3: TGCAGTGCTAGAGGCCGGGGGGGTAACTATGGCTACACCTTC.